Each of the 20 T cell receptor beta chains below was sequenced from the same sample in a study of regulatory T cells in long-lasting Graves disease. According to the study, TCR beta libraries were built with iRepertoire HTBI primers and CDR3-region Arm-PCR. TCRdb re-called the multiplex PCR reads through MiXCR, storing one row per CDR3 protein. This table has about 610,000 distinct CDR3 sequences, around 16% appearing once. Time point described: newly diagnosed GD, antithyroid drugs for less than 3 months. Making the TCR library involved RNA that had been extracted from PBMCs. A further study also used this sample, focusing on T cells in Graves' hyperthyroidism and ophthalmopathy.

The starting material was peripheral blood mononuclear cells (PBMCs), obtained at new diagnosis, from a patient treated with antithyroid drugs. These receptors all stem from a man aged 18-30 years with Graves disease.

This clonotype was counted a few times. V usage is TRBV20-1 and J usage is TRBJ2-1, with D perhaps TRBD2 (6 bases). Looked up from germline, CDR1 is DFQATT and CDR2 is SNEGSKA (reference sequence). The CDR3 has 14 amino acids. Trimming shortened V by 0 bases and J by 4 bases, and 10 bases separated the two germline ends. CDR3 in DNA: TGCAGTGCTAGAGAGGAGGGCCTTTACAATGAGCAGTTCTTC. Translation: CSAREEGLYNEQFF.

This clonotype was picked up many times. V gene TRBV20-1 combines with J gene TRBJ2-1; D is unclear. The ends were cut back, 5 bases at V and 8 bases at J, with 10 bases in the middle. The CDR3 totals 11 residues. Germline V gives CDR1 DFQATT, CDR2 SNEGSKA (reference sequence). The CDR3 nucleotides read TGCAGTGCTCCCCTCGGAGATGAGCAGTTCTTC. Translation gives CSAPLGDEQFF.

This clonotype was seen only a few times. Written as DNA, the CDR3 is TGCAGTGCGTTAACCGAAGAACTAAATCAGCCCCAGCATTTT. It encodes CSALTEELNQPQHF. The chain joins TRBV20-1 to TRBJ1-5; D not resolved. Trimming removed 6 bases at V and 4 bases at J, with 16 bases between. Germline V lookup: CDR1 DFQATT, CDR2 SNEGSKA (reference sequence). The CDR3 covers 14 residues.

The rearrangement joins TRBV9 to TRBJ2-7, with D possibly TRBD1 on 5 matching bases. Deletions cut 3 bases from V and 3 bases from J, with 13 bases between. The CDR3 covers 14 residues. Germline loops: CDR1 SGDLS, CDR2 YYNGEE. Written as DNA, the CDR3 is TGTGCCAGCAGCGAGAGTAGCAGGGTCTACGAGCAGTACTTC. Translated: CASSESSRVYEQYF.

The chain employs TRBV12-3 or TRBV12-4 and TRBJ1-3; no reliable D call. V lost 5 bases, J lost 1 base, and 9 bases lay in between. The CDR3 extends over 14 amino acids. The DNA of the CDR3 is TGTGCCAGCAGTCCCACAAGTTCTGGAAACACCATATATTTT. Amino acids: CASSPTSSGNTIYF.

This clonotype has a count of ten or more. This chain uses TRBV9 with TRBJ2-1, with 12 bases that match TRBD2. The V gene's germline CDR1 is SGDLS and CDR2 YYNGEE. The CDR3 has 17 amino acids. The trim removed 0 bases at V and 5 bases at J, leaving 6 bases unmatched. The DNA of the CDR3 is TGTGCCAGCAGCGTAGGCGCGCTAGCGGGAGGGAACAATGAGCAGTTCTTC. It codes for CASSVGALAGGNNEQFF.

This clonotype came up many times. V usage is TRBV28 and J usage is TRBJ2-5; D remains unclear. Trimming pared 3 bases from V and 3 bases from J, leaving 8 bases between. Per the germline V gene, CDR1 is MDHEN and CDR2 is SYDVKM. The CDR3 has 13 residues. The DNA of the CDR3 is TGTGCCAGCAGTTTCTACGGCGAAGAGACCCAGTACTTC. Translation gives CASSFYGEETQYF.

This clonotype was recorded many times. The chain is built from TRBV12-3 or TRBV12-4 and TRBJ1-4; a weak D match, TRBD1 (5 bases). CDR3 length: 14 residues. Trimming shortened V by 3 bases and J by 7 bases, and 12 bases separated the two germline ends. The CDR3 DNA sequence: TGTGCCAGCAGTTTCTCAGGGAGGCGTGAAAAACTGTTTTTT. Protein product: CASSFSGRREKLFF.

Many counts were recorded for this clonotype. The V call is TRBV6-1, the J call TRBJ1-1; 7 bases match TRBD1. The CDR3 has 14 amino acids. The V gene end was trimmed by 7 bases and the J gene end by 1 base; junction bases not matched to a gene: 6. The germline gives CDR1 MNHNS, CDR2 SASEGT. The CDR3 DNA is TGTGCCAGCACGGCCGGGACAGCGAACACTGAAGCTTTCTTT. Translating it yields CASTAGTANTEAFF.

This clonotype was counted at least ten times. This sequence joins TRBV7-3 and TRBJ2-1; 7 nucleotides agree with TRBD2. After removal of 5 bases from V and 9 bases from J, the junction contained 13 bases not matched to a gene. This CDR3 is 15 amino acids long. Germline V CDR1 and CDR2: SGHTA, FQGTGA. CDR3 loop: CASSRLSSGGGEQFF. CDR3 coding DNA: TGTGCCAGCAGCCGTCTCTCTAGCGGCGGGGGTGAGCAGTTCTTC.

A few counts support this clonotype. This chain joins TRBV7-9 and TRBJ1-2; 9 positions agree with TRBD1. J lost 7 bases, V lost 5 bases, and 17 bases had no gene match. This CDR3 is built from 17 residues. Germline V CDR1 and CDR2: SEHNR, FQNEAQ (reference sequence). The CDR3 DNA follows: TGTGCCAGCAGCCCCCGGCCCGGGACAGGGTCTAACAGTGGCTACACCTTC. Its translation is CASSPRPGTGSNSGYTF.

This clonotype was counted only a few times. The chain uses TRBV3-1 and TRBJ1-6, with D possibly matching TRBD1 (6 bases). The germline V and J ends were trimmed by 2 bases and 2 bases, with 19 bases remaining between them. The V gene's germline CDR1 is LGHDT and CDR2 YNNKEL (reference sequence). The CDR3 is 19 residues long. DNA of the CDR3: TGTGCCAGCAGCCAACCGGGACAAGGAGGGGGAGCCTATAATTCACCCCTCCACTTT. This gives the protein CASSQPGQGGGAYNSPLHF.

This clonotype came up many times. This chain connects TRBV11-1 to TRBJ2-4; perhaps D is TRBD1 or TRBD2 (6 bases each). Per germline, CDR1 SGHAT and CDR2 FQDESV (reference sequence). The CDR3 covers 15 residues. Trimming cost V 0 bases and J 9 bases, with 15 bases left between them. CDR3 nucleotides: TGTGCCAGCAGCTTAGCGGGGGGCGCAGCCAGCATTCAGTACTTC. This encodes CASSLAGGAASIQYF.

This clonotype was seen a handful of times. This chain connects TRBV29-1 to TRBJ2-7; D uncertain. The CDR3 has 12 residues. Germline CDR1 reads SQVTM; CDR2 reads ANQGSEA. V was clipped by 4 bases and J by 1 base, with 8 bases between them. The chain's CDR3 is CSVVFSSYEQYF. Written as DNA, the CDR3 is TGCAGCGTTGTCTTCAGTTCCTACGAGCAGTACTTC.

This clonotype was detected ten times or more. This chain links TRBV7-9 with TRBJ2-7; 7 bases are shared with TRBD1. Germline lookup yields CDR1 SEHNR and CDR2 FQNEAQ (reference sequence). The CDR3 sequence is 14 residues long. V dropped 4 bases and J dropped 0; count of bases not matched to a gene: 3. CDR3 sequence (DNA): TGTGCCAGCAGCTCATACAGGGGCTCCTACGAGCAGTACTTC. Residues: CASSSYRGSYEQYF.

The rearrangement joins TRBV29-1 to TRBJ2-1; 14 nucleotides line up with TRBD2. Germline V gene sequence: CDR1 SQVTM, CDR2 ANQGSEA. J gave up 10 bases and V 5 bases, and 7 bases lay outside the gene matches. The CDR3 is 14 residues long. The CDR3 DNA is TGCAGCGTTTCCGGGACTAGCGGGAGTTTAGAGCAGTTCTTC. Translating gives CSVSGTSGSLEQFF.

This clonotype was observed many times. This chain uses TRBV30 with TRBJ2-7; maybe TRBD2 (6 bases). Trimming removed 0 bases at V and 4 bases at J, with 10 bases between. From germline, CDR1 is GTSNPN and CDR2 SVGIG (reference sequence). This CDR3 has 13 residues. The CDR3 sequence is CAWSVGSSYEQYF. The CDR3 DNA sequence: TGTGCCTGGAGTGTCGGGAGCTCGTACGAGCAGTACTTC.

This chain uses TRBV4-1 with TRBJ2-7; no definite D call. CDR1 and CDR2 (germline): MGHRA, YSYEKL. This CDR3 has 14 amino acids. V was shortened by 0 bases and J by 2 bases, with 8 bases between the two germline ends. The CDR3 reads CASSQEGFPYEQYF. CDR3 DNA: TGCGCCAGCAGCCAAGAGGGGTTCCCCTACGAGCAGTACTTC.

This sequence joins TRBV12-3 or TRBV12-4 and TRBJ2-7, with 9 bases that match TRBD1. The CDR3 runs to 15 residues. J gave up 3 bases and V 6 bases, and 9 bases lay outside the gene matches. The CDR3 protein is CASRGRDRDSYEQYF. CDR3 nucleotides: TGTGCCAGCAGGGGACGGGACAGGGATAGCTACGAGCAGTACTTC.

There are many counts of this clonotype. This sequence joins TRBV7-9 and TRBJ1-1; D call uncertain. The V end lost 5 bases, the J end lost 0 bases, and 7 bases lay between the germline ends. The CDR3 is 13 residues long. CDR1 SEHNR and CDR2 FQNEAQ come from the germline V gene (reference sequence). CDR3: CASSPQMNTEAFF. DNA for the CDR3: TGTGCCAGCAGCCCCCAAATGAACACTGAAGCTTTCTTT.